Listed below are T cell receptor beta chains from one sample, sequenced in a study of beta chain features in type 1 diabetes. Some clones are missing from TCRdb's copy, which holds only in-frame ones; the method was immunoSEQ multiplex PCR. The table shows hundreds of thousands of clones, with over 10% occurring only once. The material sequenced was naive CD4+ T cells from blood. The source of these receptors is a man aged 18 to 29 with type 1 diabetes. Each CDR3 is given with its conserved first and last residue. The D gene is left open where the match is weak. The size entry is marked missing in some rows and otherwise reads once, few, many or a size class.

CDR3	DNA	J	D	size	V
CASSLGRGTGKTSYEQYF	TGCGCCAGCAGCTTGGGAAGAGGGACAGGGAAAACCTCCTACGAGCAGTACTTC	TRBJ2-7	TRBD1	few	TRBV5-1
CASSTRQGSRNTEAFF	TGCGCCAGCAGCACCCGACAGGGATCGAGGAACACTGAAGCTTTCTTT	TRBJ1-1	TRBD1	-	TRBV5-1
CASSYLAGTYNEQFF	TGTGCCAGCAGTTACCTAGCGGGGACTTACAATGAGCAGTTCTTC	TRBJ2-1	TRBD2	-	TRBV6-5
CASSPRPHYGYTF	TGTGCCAGCAGCCCCCGTCCTCACTATGGCTACACCTTC	TRBJ1-2	-	once	TRBV27
CSVATGVDYGYTF	TGCAGCGTTGCGACAGGGGTCGACTATGGCTACACCTTC	TRBJ1-2	TRBD1	few	TRBV29-1
CASSKGTGGGLPNEQFF	TGTGCCAGCAGCAAGGGGACAGGAGGGGGGCTACCCAATGAGCAGTTCTTC	TRBJ2-1	TRBD1	-	TRBV5-4
CSVGTAEKLFF	TGCAGCGTCGGGACAGCGGAAAAACTGTTTTTT	TRBJ1-4	TRBD1	few	TRBV29-1
CASGFNDNQPQHF	TGTGCTAGTGGTTTTAATGACAATCAGCCCCAGCATTTT	TRBJ1-5	-	-	TRBV12-5
CAISESGGSNQPQHF	TGTGCCATCAGTGAGTCCGGCGGTAGCAATCAGCCCCAGCATTTT	TRBJ1-5	-	-	TRBV10-3
CASSMTQNTEAFF	TGTGCCAGCTCCATGACACAGAACACTGAAGCTTTCTTT	TRBJ1-1	-	-	TRBV18
CAPTAASTDTQYF	TGTGCCCCGACAGCTGCCAGCACAGATACGCAGTATTTT	TRBJ2-3	-	few	TRBV7-9
CASSYYGAGANEKLFF	TGTGCCAGCAGTTACTACGGAGCAGGGGCTAATGAAAAACTGTTTTTT	TRBJ1-4	-	-	TRBV6-5
CASSERQAREAFF	TGTGCCAGCAGTGAACGGCAGGCGAGGGAAGCTTTCTTT	TRBJ1-1	-	-	TRBV6-1
CASSLEQGANEQFF	TGTGCCAGCAGCTTGGAACAGGGGGCGAATGAGCAGTTCTTC	TRBJ2-1	TRBD1	-	TRBV5-4
CAISGSGNTEAFF	TGTGCCATCAGTGGATCAGGGAACACTGAAGCTTTCTTT	TRBJ1-1	-	few	TRBV10-3
CASSYQGLDTEAFF	TGTGCCAGCAGTTACCAGGGATTGGACACTGAAGCTTTCTTT	TRBJ1-1	-	-	TRBV6-5
CASSSDRANQPQHF	TGTGCCAGCAGCTCTGACAGGGCAAATCAGCCCCAGCATTTT	TRBJ1-5	TRBD1	-	TRBV7-2
CASSPSSQPQHF	TGTGCCAGCAGCCCGAGTTCTCAGCCCCAGCATTTT	TRBJ1-5	-	-	TRBV7-9
CASSRGTLVNTEAFF	TGTGCCAGCAGCCGAGGGACGCTGGTGAACACTGAAGCTTTCTTT	TRBJ1-1	-	few	TRBV27
CASSLVGPSSGNTIYF	TGTGCCAGCAGCTTGGTAGGCCCGAGCTCTGGAAACACCATATATTTT	TRBJ1-3	-	few	TRBV5-4
CASSIQGHTEAFF	TGTGCCAGCAGTATACAGGGACATACTGAAGCTTTCTTT	TRBJ1-1	-	few	TRBV25-1
CASSDSYSNQPQHF	TGTGCCAGCAGTGACTCCTATAGCAATCAGCCCCAGCATTTT	TRBJ1-5	-	-	TRBV2
CASSSQGWGTEAFF	TGTGCCAGCAGTTCCCAGGGGTGGGGCACTGAAGCTTTCTTT	TRBJ1-1	-	-	TRBV27
CASSQGRTNYGYTF	TGCGCCAGCAGCCAAGGCCGAACTAACTATGGCTACACCTTC	TRBJ1-2	-	-	TRBV4-1
CASSPLPSTGADTQYF	TGTGCCAGCTCACCCCTCCCTTCGACAGGGGCAGATACGCAGTATTTT	TRBJ2-3	TRBD1	few	TRBV18
CASSEGGGSPDTQYF	TGTGCCAGCAGTGAAGGCGGGGGGAGTCCCGATACGCAGTATTTT	TRBJ2-3	TRBD2	few	TRBV25-1
CASSPSHTGELFF	TGTGCCAGCAGCCCCTCGCACACCGGGGAGCTGTTTTTT	TRBJ2-2	-	few	TRBV11-2
CAWSPQAGSGISYEQYF	TGTGCCTGGAGCCCCCAAGCCGGCAGTGGCATTTCCTACGAGCAGTACTTC	TRBJ2-7	-	-	TRBV30
CASSGQDQGSYEQYF	TGTGCCAGCAGCGGGCAGGATCAGGGCTCCTACGAGCAGTACTTC	TRBJ2-7	-	-	TRBV9
CATSDSSYEQYF	TGTGCCACCTCGGACTCGTCCTACGAGCAGTACTTC	TRBJ2-7	-	-	TRBV6-6
CASSLSGGGYGYTF	TGTGCCAGCAGCTTGTCAGGGGGTGGCTATGGCTACACCTTC	TRBJ1-2	TRBD1	-	TRBV5-8
CSVAPGEAFF	TGCAGCGTTGCTCCCGGTGAAGCTTTCTTT	TRBJ1-1	-	-	TRBV29-1
CASSARGAGWPQHF	TGTGCCAGCAGCGCCAGGGGGGCCGGATGGCCCCAGCATTTT	TRBJ1-5	TRBD1	few	TRBV9
CASSKHGGGPGANVLTF	TGTGCCAGCAGCAAACATGGTGGGGGACCTGGGGCCAACGTCCTGACTTTC	TRBJ2-6	-	few	TRBV7-9
CASSYSSGVNTEAFF	TGTGCCAGCAGTTACTCGAGCGGTGTGAACACTGAAGCTTTCTTT	TRBJ1-1	-	-	TRBV6-5
CASGGAPGSGNTIYF	TGTGCCAGCGGCGGGGCCCCGGGCTCTGGAAACACCATATATTTT	TRBJ1-3	-	-	TRBV25-1
CASSSIAGTGEQFF	TGTGCCAGCAGTTCTATAGCGGGGACCGGTGAGCAGTTCTTC	TRBJ2-1	TRBD2	few	TRBV6-5
CAWSHGQGNAEPQHF	TGTGCCTGGAGTCACGGACAGGGGAACGCGGAGCCCCAGCATTTT	TRBJ1-5	TRBD1	-	TRBV30
CASSVTGSYQETQYF	TGCGCCAGCAGCGTGACAGGGTCGTACCAAGAGACCCAGTACTTC	TRBJ2-5	TRBD1	-	TRBV5-1
CASSSSSLLNYGYTF	TGTGCCAGCAGCTCCTCATCCCTGCTTAACTATGGCTACACCTTC	TRBJ1-2	-	few	TRBV9
CASSSGTAHGNTIYF	TGTGCCAGCAGTTCCGGGACGGCGCATGGAAACACCATATATTTT	TRBJ1-3	-	-	TRBV27
CASSPATGGSNQPQHF	TGTGCCAGCAGCCCCGCGACCGGGGGGAGCAATCAGCCCCAGCATTTT	TRBJ1-5	-	-	TRBV7-2
CSVFGRGGSYEQYF	TGCAGCGTCTTCGGACGGGGAGGCTCCTACGAGCAGTACTTC	TRBJ2-7	-	few	TRBV29-1
CSILIPTNEKLFF	TGCAGCATCCTCATCCCAACTAATGAAAAACTGTTTTTT	TRBJ1-4	-	-	TRBV29-1
CASSLGGETDTQYF	TGCGCCAGCAGCTTAGGAGGGGAAACAGATACGCAGTATTTT	TRBJ2-3	-	few	TRBV5-1
CASSLALQAGSYNEQFF	TGTGCCAGCAGCTTAGCGCTCCAGGCGGGCTCCTACAATGAGCAGTTCTTC	TRBJ2-1	-	-	TRBV7-6
CASSRTGVGYGYTF	TGTGCCAGCTCACGGACAGGGGTAGGCTATGGCTACACCTTC	TRBJ1-2	TRBD1	few	TRBV18
CASSSTGRQETQYF	TGTGCCAGCAGTTCGACAGGGAGACAAGAGACCCAGTACTTC	TRBJ2-5	TRBD1	-	TRBV6-1
CAWGGTGDTSPLHF	TGTGCCTGGGGGGGGACAGGGGATACTTCACCCCTCCACTTT	TRBJ1-6	TRBD1	-	TRBV30
CASSHIADTQYF	TGCGCCAGCAGCCATATTGCAGATACGCAGTATTTT	TRBJ2-3	-	-	TRBV4-1
CASSLGYTQYF	TGTGCCAGCAGTTTGGGCTATACGCAGTATTTT	TRBJ2-3	-	-	TRBV28
CARRRQENTEAFF	TGTGCCCGCAGAAGACAGGAGAACACTGAAGCTTTCTTT	TRBJ1-1	-	few	TRBV30
CASAQTGDNSPLHF	TGTGCCAGCGCCCAGACAGGAGATAATTCACCCCTCCACTTT	TRBJ1-6	-	-	TRBV9
CASRQGSIYEQYF	TGTGCCAGCAGACAGGGGTCCATCTACGAGCAGTACTTC	TRBJ2-7	TRBD1	once	TRBV6-1
CASSDFAVNEQFF	TGTGCCAGCAGTGATTTCGCGGTCAATGAGCAGTTCTTC	TRBJ2-1	-	-	TRBV2